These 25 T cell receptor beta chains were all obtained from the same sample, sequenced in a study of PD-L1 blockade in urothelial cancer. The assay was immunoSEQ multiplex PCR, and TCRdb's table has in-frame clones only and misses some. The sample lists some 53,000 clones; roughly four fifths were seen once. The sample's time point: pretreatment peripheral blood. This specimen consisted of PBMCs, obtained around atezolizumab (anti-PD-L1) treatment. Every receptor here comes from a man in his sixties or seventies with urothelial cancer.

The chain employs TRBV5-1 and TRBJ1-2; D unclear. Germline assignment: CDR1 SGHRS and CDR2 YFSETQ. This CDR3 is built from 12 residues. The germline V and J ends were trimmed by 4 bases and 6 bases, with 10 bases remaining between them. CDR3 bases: TGCGCCAGCAGCCGGGAGGGAGATGGCTACACCTTC. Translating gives CASSREGDGYTF.

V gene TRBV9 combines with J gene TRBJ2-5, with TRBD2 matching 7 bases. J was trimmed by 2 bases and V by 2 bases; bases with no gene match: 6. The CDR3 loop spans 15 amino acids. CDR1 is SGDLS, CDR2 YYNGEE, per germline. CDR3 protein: CASSVSGTSQETQYF. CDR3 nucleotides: TGTGCCAGCAGCGTGAGCGGGACTTCTCAAGAGACCCAGTACTTC.

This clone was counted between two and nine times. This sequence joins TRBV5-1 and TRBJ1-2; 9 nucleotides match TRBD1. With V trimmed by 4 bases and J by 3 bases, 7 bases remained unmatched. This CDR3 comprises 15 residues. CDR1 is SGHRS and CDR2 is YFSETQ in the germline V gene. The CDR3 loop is CASSPEGQGDYGYTF. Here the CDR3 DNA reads TGCGCCAGCAGCCCGGAGGGACAGGGCGACTATGGCTACACCTTC. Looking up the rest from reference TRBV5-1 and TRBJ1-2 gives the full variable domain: KAGVTQTPRYLIKTRGQQVTLSCSPISGHRSVSWYQQTPGQGLQFLFEYFSETQRNKGNFPGRFSGRQFSNSRSEMNVSTLELGDSALYLCASSPEGQGDYGYTFGSGTRLTVV.

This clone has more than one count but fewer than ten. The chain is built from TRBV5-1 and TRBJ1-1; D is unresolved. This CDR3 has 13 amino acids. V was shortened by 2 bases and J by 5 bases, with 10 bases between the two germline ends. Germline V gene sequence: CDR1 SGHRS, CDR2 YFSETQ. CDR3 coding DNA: TGCGCCAGCAGCTTTATGGGAGGGACTGAAGCTTTCTTT. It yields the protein CASSFMGGTEAFF.

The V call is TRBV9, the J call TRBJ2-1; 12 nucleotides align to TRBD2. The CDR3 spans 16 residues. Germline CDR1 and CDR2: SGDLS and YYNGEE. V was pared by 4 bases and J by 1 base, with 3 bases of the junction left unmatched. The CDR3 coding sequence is TGTGCCAGCAGCAAGACTAGCGGGGGATCCTACAATGAGCAGTTCTTC. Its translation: CASSKTSGGSYNEQFF.

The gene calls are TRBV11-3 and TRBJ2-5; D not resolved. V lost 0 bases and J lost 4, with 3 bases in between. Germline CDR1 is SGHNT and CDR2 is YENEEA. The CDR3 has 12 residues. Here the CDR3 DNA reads TGTGCCAGCAGCTTAGACGGAGAGACCCAGTACTTC. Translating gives CASSLDGETQYF.

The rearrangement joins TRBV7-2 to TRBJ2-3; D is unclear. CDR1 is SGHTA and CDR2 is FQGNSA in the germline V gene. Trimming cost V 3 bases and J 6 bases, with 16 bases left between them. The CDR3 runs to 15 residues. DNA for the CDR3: TGTGCCAGCAGCTTGCGGCCCCTACTTTCGGATACGCAGTATTTT. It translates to CASSLRPLLSDTQYF.

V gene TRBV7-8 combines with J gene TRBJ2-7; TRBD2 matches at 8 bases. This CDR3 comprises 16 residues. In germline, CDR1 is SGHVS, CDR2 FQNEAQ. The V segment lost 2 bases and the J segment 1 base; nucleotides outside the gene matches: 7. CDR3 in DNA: TGTGCCAGCAGCTTATCGAGGGCGGGAGGTTCCTACGAGCAGTACTTC. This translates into CASSLSRAGGSYEQYF.

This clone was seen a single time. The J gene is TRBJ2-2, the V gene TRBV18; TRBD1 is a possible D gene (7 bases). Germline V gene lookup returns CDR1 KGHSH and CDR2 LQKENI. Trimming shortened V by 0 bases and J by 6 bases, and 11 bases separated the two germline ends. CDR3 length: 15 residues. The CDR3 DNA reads TGTGCCAGCTCACCACCGTCAGGGGGGTCCGGGGAGCTGTTTTTT. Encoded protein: CASSPPSGGSGELFF.

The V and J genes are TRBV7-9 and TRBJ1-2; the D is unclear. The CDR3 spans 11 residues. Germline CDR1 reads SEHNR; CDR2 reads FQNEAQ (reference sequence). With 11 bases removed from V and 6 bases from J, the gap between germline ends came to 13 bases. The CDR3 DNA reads TGTGCCTTGCGAGGTCCTAATGGCTACACCTTC. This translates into CALRGPNGYTF.

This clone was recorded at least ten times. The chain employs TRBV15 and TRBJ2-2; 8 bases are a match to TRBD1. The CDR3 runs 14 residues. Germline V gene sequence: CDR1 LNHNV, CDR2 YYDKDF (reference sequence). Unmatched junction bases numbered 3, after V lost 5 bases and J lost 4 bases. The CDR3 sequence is CATSGQGFTGELFF. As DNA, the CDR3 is TGTGCCACCAGCGGACAGGGTTTCACCGGGGAGCTGTTTTTT.

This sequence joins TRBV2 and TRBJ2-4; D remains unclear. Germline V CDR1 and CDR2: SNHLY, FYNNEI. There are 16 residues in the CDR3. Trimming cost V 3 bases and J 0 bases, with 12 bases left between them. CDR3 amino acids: CASSESSLLAKNIQYF. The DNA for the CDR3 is TGTGCCAGCAGTGAGTCCAGTCTGTTAGCCAAAAACATTCAGTACTTC.

The CDR3 region has the DNA TGTGCCAGTAGTTGGGCTAGCGGACCCACAGATACGCAGTATTTT. Amino acids: CASSWASGPTDTQYF. The J gene is TRBJ2-3, the V gene TRBV19, with 7 bases identical to TRBD2. The CDR3 totals 15 residues. With 5 bases clipped from V and 2 bases from J, the junction kept 7 bases outside the gene matches. CDR1 LNHDA and CDR2 SQIVND come from the germline V gene (reference sequence).

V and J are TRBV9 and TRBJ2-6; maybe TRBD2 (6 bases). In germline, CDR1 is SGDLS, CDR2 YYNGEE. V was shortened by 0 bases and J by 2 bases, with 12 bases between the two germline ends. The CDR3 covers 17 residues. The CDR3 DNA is TGTGCCAGCAGCGTAGGGTCAAGGAGGGCTGGGGCCAACGTCCTGACTTTC. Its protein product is CASSVGSRRAGANVLTF.

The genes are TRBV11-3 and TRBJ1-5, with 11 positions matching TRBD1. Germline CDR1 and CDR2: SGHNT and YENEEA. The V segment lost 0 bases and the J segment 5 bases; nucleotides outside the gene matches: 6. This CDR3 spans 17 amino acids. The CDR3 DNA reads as TGTGCCAGCAGCTTAGACCGTCGGGGACAGGGGGATCAGCCCCAGCATTTT. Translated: CASSLDRRGQGDQPQHF.

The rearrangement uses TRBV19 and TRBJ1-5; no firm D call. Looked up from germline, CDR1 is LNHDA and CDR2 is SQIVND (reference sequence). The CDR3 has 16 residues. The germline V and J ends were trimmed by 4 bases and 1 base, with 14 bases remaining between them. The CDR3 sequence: CASSTEHFQSNQPQHF. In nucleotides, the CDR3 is TGTGCCAGTAGTACCGAACATTTCCAAAGCAATCAGCCCCAGCATTTT.

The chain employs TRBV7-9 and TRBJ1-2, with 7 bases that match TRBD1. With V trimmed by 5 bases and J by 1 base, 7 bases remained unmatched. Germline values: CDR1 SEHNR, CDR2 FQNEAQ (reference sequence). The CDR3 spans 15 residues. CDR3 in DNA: TGTGCCAGCAGCCGACGGCAGGGGGATAACTATGGCTACACCTTC. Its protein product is CASSRRQGDNYGYTF.

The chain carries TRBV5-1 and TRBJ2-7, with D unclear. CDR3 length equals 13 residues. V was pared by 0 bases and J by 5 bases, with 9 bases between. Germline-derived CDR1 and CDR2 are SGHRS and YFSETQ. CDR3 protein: CASSLGGRNEQYF. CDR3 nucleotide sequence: TGCGCCAGCAGCTTGGGTGGCAGGAACGAGCAGTACTTC.

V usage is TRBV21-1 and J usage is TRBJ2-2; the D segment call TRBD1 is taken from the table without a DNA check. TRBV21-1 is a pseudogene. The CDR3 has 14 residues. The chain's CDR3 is CASSKSRGGGELFF. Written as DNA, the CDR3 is TGTGCCAGCAGCAAATCGAGAGGGGGCGGGGAGCTGTTTTTT.

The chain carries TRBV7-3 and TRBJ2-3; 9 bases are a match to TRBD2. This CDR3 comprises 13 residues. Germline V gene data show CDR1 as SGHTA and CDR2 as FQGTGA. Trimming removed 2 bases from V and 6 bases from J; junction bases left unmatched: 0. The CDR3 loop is CASSLAGGDTQYF. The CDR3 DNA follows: TGTGCCAGCAGCTTAGCGGGGGGGGATACGCAGTATTTT. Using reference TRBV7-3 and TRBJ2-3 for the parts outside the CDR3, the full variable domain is GAGVSQTPSNKVTEKGKYVELRCDPISGHTALYWYRQSLGQGPEFLIYFQGTGAADDSGLPNDRFFAVRPEGSVSTLKIQRTERGDSAVYLCASSLAGGDTQYFGPGTRLTVL.

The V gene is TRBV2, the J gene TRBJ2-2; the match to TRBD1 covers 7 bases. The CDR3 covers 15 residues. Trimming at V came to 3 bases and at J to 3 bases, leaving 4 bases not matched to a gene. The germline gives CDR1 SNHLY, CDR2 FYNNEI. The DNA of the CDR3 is TGTGCCAGCAGTGATATAGGGGGCCACACCGGGGAGCTGTTTTTT. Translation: CASSDIGGHTGELFF.

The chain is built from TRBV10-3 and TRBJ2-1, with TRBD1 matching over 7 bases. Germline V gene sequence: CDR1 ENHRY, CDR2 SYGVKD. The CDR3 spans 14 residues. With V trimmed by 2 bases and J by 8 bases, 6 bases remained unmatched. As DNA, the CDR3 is TGTGCCATCAGTGAGAGGCAGGGGGAGTATGAGCAGTTCTTC. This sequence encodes CAISERQGEYEQFF.

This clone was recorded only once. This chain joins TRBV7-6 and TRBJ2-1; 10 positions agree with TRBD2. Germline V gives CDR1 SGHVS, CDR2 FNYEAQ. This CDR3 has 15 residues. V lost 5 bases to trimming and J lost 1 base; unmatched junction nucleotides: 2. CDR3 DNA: TGTGCCAGCAGCAAAGCGGGGGGGTCCTACAATGAGCAGTTCTTC. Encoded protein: CASSKAGGSYNEQFF.

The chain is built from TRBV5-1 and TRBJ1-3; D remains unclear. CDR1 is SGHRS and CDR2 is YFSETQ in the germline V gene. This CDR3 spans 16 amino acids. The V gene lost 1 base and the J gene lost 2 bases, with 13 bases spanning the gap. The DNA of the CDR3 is TGCGCCAGCAGCTTGTCGGTCACCCGAGCTGGAAACACCATATATTTT. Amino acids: CASSLSVTRAGNTIYF.

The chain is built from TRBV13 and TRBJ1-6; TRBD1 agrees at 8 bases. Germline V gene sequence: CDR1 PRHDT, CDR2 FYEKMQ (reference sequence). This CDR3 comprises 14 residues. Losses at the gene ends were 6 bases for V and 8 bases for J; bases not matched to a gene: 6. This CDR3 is CASRYRGFDSPLHF. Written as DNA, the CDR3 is TGTGCCAGCAGATACAGGGGGTTTGATTCACCCCTCCACTTT.